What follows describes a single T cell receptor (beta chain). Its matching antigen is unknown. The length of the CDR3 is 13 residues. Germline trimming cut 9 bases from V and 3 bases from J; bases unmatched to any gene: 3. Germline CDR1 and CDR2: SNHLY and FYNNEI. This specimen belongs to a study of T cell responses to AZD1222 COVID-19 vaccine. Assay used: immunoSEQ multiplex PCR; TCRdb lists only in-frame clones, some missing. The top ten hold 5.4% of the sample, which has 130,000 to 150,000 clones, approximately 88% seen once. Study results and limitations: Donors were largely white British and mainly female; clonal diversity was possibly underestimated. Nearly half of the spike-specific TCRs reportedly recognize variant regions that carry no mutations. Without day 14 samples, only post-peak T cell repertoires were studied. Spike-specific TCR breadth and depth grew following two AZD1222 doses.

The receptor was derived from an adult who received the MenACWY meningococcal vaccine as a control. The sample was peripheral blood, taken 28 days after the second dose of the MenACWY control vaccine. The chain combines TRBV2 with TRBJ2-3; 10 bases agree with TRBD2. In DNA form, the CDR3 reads TGTGCCAGTAGCGGGAGGCCGACAGATACGCAGTATTTT. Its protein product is CASSGRPTDTQYF.